These 20 T cell receptor beta chains were sequenced from one sample in a study of blood T cells in healthy people across ages. PCR was performed a second time for 7 to 11 cycles using a sample-barcoded 5' primer and a J-beta primer mix. TCRdb called the 5' RACE reads again in MiXCR, with one record for every CDR3 protein. Found here are approximately 1.5 million distinct CDR3 sequences, approximately 43% of them singletons; the top ten hold just over 4%. Sequencing used blood. The receptor set was obtained from a young woman in good health.

This sequence joins TRBV5-5 and TRBJ1-2; no clear D. Per the germline V gene, CDR1 is SGHKS and CDR2 is YYEKEE (reference sequence). Trimming removed 0 bases from V and 0 bases from J, with 9 bases in between. The CDR3 consists of 15 residues. This CDR3 is CASSLEAVTNYGYTF. CDR3 DNA sequence: TGTGCCAGCAGCTTGGAAGCAGTCACTAACTATGGCTACACCTTC. Variable domain in full (rest from reference TRBV5-5 and TRBJ1-2): DAGVTQSPTHLIKTRGQQVTLRCSPISGHKSVSWYQQVLGQGPQFIFQYYEKEERGRGNFPDRFSARQFPNYSSELNVNALLLGDSALYLCASSLEAVTNYGYTFGSGTRLTVV.

This clonotype has just one count. The V and J genes are TRBV28 and TRBJ2-5, with D perhaps given as TRBD1 or TRBD2 (8 bases each). The germline V gene encodes CDR1 MDHEN and CDR2 SYDVKM. The CDR3 covers 15 residues. V dropped 11 bases and J dropped 7 bases, with 26 bases sitting between them. The CDR3 spells CACGGPGQGLGTQYF. As DNA, the CDR3 is TGTGCCTGCGGGGGGCCAGGACAGGGCCTCGGGACCCAGTACTTC. The complete variable domain, with remaining parts taken from reference TRBV28 and TRBJ2-5, reads DVKVTQSSRYLVKRTGEKVFLECVQDMDHENMFWYRQDPGLGLRLIYFSYDVKMKEKGDIPEGYSVSREKKERFSLILESASTNQTSMYLCACGGPGQGLGTQYFGPGTRLLVL.

V and J are TRBV9 and TRBJ2-7; TRBD1 aligns across 8 bases. Germline trimming cut 1 base from V and 4 bases from J; bases unmatched to any gene: 22. The CDR3 runs to 20 residues. Germline V lookup: CDR1 SGDLS, CDR2 YYNGEE. The CDR3 loop reads CASSVSLSIVEGTGTYEQYF. The CDR3 DNA follows: TGTGCCAGCAGCGTATCGCTAAGCATCGTAGAGGGGACAGGCACTTACGAGCAGTACTTC.

This clonotype has only a few counts. The chain carries TRBV6-6 and TRBJ1-2; D is ambiguous. Per germline, CDR1 MNHNY and CDR2 SVGAGI (reference sequence). Trimming took 2 bases from V and 2 from J, leaving 6 bases between them. The CDR3 is made up of 13 amino acids. DNA for the CDR3: TGTGCCAGCAGTTACCCGACGAACTATGGCTACACCTTC. This sequence encodes CASSYPTNYGYTF.

The gene calls are TRBV3-1 and TRBJ2-1, with 7 bases lining up with TRBD2. Germline CDR1 is LGHDT and CDR2 is YNNKEL (reference sequence). Losses at the gene ends were 0 bases for V and 10 bases for J; bases not matched to a gene: 9. CDR3 size: 15 residues. The CDR3 here is CASSQDRGTKLEQFF. CDR3 nucleotides: TGTGCCAGCAGCCAAGATAGAGGGACTAAATTGGAGCAGTTCTTC.

The chain recombines TRBV20-1 with TRBJ2-3; no definite D call. This CDR3 contains 12 residues. Trimming took 3 bases from V and 2 from J, leaving 6 bases between them. Per the germline V gene, CDR1 is DFQATT and CDR2 is SNEGSKA (reference sequence). CDR3 sequence: CSASGVTDTQYF. The CDR3 DNA reads as TGCAGTGCTAGCGGAGTCACAGATACGCAGTATTTT.

The chain recombines TRBV20-1 with TRBJ1-2; D gene unclear. V was clipped by 0 bases and J by 3 bases, with 2 bases between them. In germline, CDR1 is DFQATT, CDR2 SNEGSKA (reference sequence). This CDR3 spans 11 amino acids. The CDR3 bases are TGCAGTGCTAGAGAGGACTATGGCTACACCTTC. Residues: CSAREDYGYTF.

This clonotype appeared a few times. Here the CDR3 reads CSVVALAGDHEQFF. For the CDR3, the DNA is TGCAGCGTTGTAGCGCTAGCGGGAGATCATGAGCAGTTCTTC. The chain recombines TRBV29-1 with TRBJ2-1, with TRBD2 matching over 10 bases. Looked up from germline, CDR1 is SQVTM and CDR2 is ANQGSEA. Losses at the gene ends were 4 bases for V and 8 bases for J; bases not matched to a gene: 8. This CDR3 contains 14 residues.

V is TRBV4-3 and J is TRBJ2-5; 13 nucleotides agree with TRBD2. In germline, CDR1 is LGHNA, CDR2 YSLEER. J lost 11 bases, V lost 4 bases, and 10 bases had no gene match. The CDR3 length is 15 residues. The CDR3 here is CASSLGTSGISEQYF. CDR3 in DNA: TGCGCCAGCAGCCTGGGGACTAGCGGGATCTCTGAGCAGTACTTC.

The table lists this clonotype with a few counts. The chain joins TRBV20-1 to TRBJ2-3; 15 bases match TRBD2. This CDR3 region has 18 residues. The ends lost 0 bases at V and 5 bases at J; junction bases unmatched: 9. CDR1 DFQATT and CDR2 SNEGSKA come from the germline V gene (reference sequence). In DNA form, the CDR3 reads TGCAGTGCTAGAGATATCCACGGGACTAGCGGGAGGATAGATACGCAGTATTTT. It yields the protein CSARDIHGTSGRIDTQYF.

V usage is TRBV12-3 or TRBV12-4 and J usage is TRBJ2-3, with 13 bases fitting TRBD2. The CDR3 consists of 18 residues. V shed 0 bases and J 1 base; nucleotides not matched to a gene: 4. CDR3 amino acids: CASSLAVTSGGGTDTQYF. In DNA form, the CDR3 reads TGTGCCAGCAGTTTAGCCGTCACTAGCGGGGGGGGCACAGATACGCAGTATTTT.

Concerning this clonotype: The junction departs from germline at one end; a sequencing error may be responsible. J is TRBJ2-1 and V is TRBV25-1; 10 bases agree with TRBD1. This CDR3 is built from 13 residues. The V gene's germline CDR1 is MGHDK and CDR2 SYGVNS. The CDR3 sequence: CASSEPGQGEQLF. The CDR3 nucleotides are TGTGCCAGCAGTGAACCCGGACAGGGGGAGCAGCTCTTC.

J is TRBJ1-2 and V is TRBV6-2 or TRBV6-3, with D maybe TRBD1 (5 bases). V lost 6 bases and J 4 bases, leaving 12 bases between the germline ends. This CDR3 is built from 13 residues. Germline V gene data show CDR1 as MNHEY and CDR2 as SVGEGT. CDR3 nucleotides: TGTGCCAGCAGCCGTGGGGCAGCCTATGGCTACACCTTC. Protein product: CASSRGAAYGYTF.

In its sample, this clonotype was seen once. V and J are TRBV7-9 and TRBJ1-4; 7 bases line up with TRBD1. This CDR3 region has 17 residues. Germline CDR1 SEHNR, CDR2 FQNEAQ (reference sequence). The trim removed 5 bases at V and 0 bases at J, leaving 9 bases unmatched. The CDR3: CASSQGTAIATNEKLFF. DNA of the CDR3: TGTGCCAGCAGCCAGGGGACAGCAATTGCAACTAATGAAAAACTGTTTTTT.

This clonotype was counted between two and nine times. The J gene is TRBJ2-7, the V gene TRBV5-1, with D possibly TRBD2 on 6 matching bases. CDR1 is SGHRS and CDR2 is YFSETQ in the germline V gene. V lost 1 base and J 3 bases, leaving 17 bases between the germline ends. This CDR3 has 16 amino acids. As DNA, the CDR3 is TGCGCCAGCAGCTTGAGTTCGGGAGTAGCCGTCTACGAGCAGTACTTC. It is translated as CASSLSSGVAVYEQYF.

The J gene is TRBJ1-6, the V gene TRBV20-1; possible D gene TRBD1, 5 bases. V was clipped by 2 bases and J by 0 bases, with 14 bases between them. From germline, CDR1 is DFQATT and CDR2 SNEGSKA (reference sequence). The length of the CDR3 is 17 residues. CDR3 sequence (DNA): TGCAGTGCTAGAAAGGGACTTTCGAGCTCCTATAATTCACCCCTCCACTTT. Protein: CSARKGLSSSYNSPLHF.

In its sample, this clonotype was seen a few times. V usage is TRBV7-2 and J usage is TRBJ1-1, with TRBD1 identical over 7 bases. Unmatched junction bases numbered 10, after V lost 5 bases and J lost 4 bases. CDR3 length: 15 residues. Germline V lookup: CDR1 SGHTA, CDR2 FQGNSA. CDR3: CASSGQAGTLTEAFF. In DNA, the CDR3 is TGTGCCAGCAGCGGACAGGCTGGAACTCTCACTGAAGCTTTCTTT.

This clonotype was detected a few times. The chain recombines TRBV7-9 with TRBJ2-3, with 7 positions matching TRBD1. Trimming at V came to 5 bases and at J to 2 bases, leaving 10 bases not matched to a gene. Germline CDR1 reads SEHNR; CDR2 reads FQNEAQ (reference sequence). The CDR3 runs 16 residues. The CDR3: CASSPRGGRDTDTQYF. DNA of the CDR3: TGTGCCAGCAGCCCGAGAGGGGGCAGGGACACAGATACGCAGTATTTT.

The CDR3 spells CASSQDLAGAYNEQYF. DNA for the CDR3: TGCGCCAGCAGCCAAGACTTAGCGGGAGCCTACAATGAGCAGTACTTC. The chain has TRBV4-3 and TRBJ2-5; the match to TRBD2 covers 9 bases. J gave up 11 bases and V 0 bases, and 13 bases lay outside the gene matches. Germline V lookup: CDR1 LGHNA, CDR2 YSLEER. The CDR3 is 16 amino acids.

This clonotype was seen a single time. An end of the junction does not agree with germline; a read error may underlie this. V usage is TRBV4-1 and J usage is TRBJ1-2, with a tentative D call TRBD1 (5 bases). Germline CDR1 is MGHRA and CDR2 is YSYEKL. The CDR3 loop spans 15 amino acids. CDR3 residues: CTSSQDTGTNYGYTF. The DNA for the CDR3 is TGCACCAGCAGCCAGGATACCGGGACGAACTATGGCTACACCTTC.